The T cell receptor (beta chain) described here comes from a study of cytomegalovirus exposure and HLA in healthy donors. Study conclusions and caveats: One cluster of highly shared sequence variants probably arose as a sequencing artifact. A later analysis linked a missense DCLRE1C variant to TCR beta V- and J-gene trimming.

Details on this clone: As yet, its antigen is unknown.

A multiplex PCR was run with 60 Vbeta primers and 13 Jbeta primers. Some clones are missing from TCRdb's copy, which holds only in-frame ones; the method was immunoSEQ multiplex PCR. Altogether 100,000 to 150,000 clones are present, around four fifths being singletons, with the ten largest covering 30%. The source material was PBMCs. The source of this sequence is a man in his sixties in good health and CMV-seropositive.

For the CDR3, the DNA is TGTGCCAGCAGTGGGGTAGCGGGGTACGAGCAGTACTTC. Translation: CASSGVAGYEQYF. The chain combines TRBV2 with TRBJ2-7; 8 bases match TRBD2. There are 13 residues in the CDR3. Germline CDR1 SNHLY, CDR2 FYNNEI. The V and J ends lost 4 bases and 4 bases, in that order; junction bases with no gene match: 3.